This TCR beta chain was recovered during a study of blood T cell repertoires in COVID-19. Study context: Samples came from the United States, Italy and Spain, spanning acute and convalescent COVID-19.

As handled by the study authors: By means of reference gene primer amplification, nucleated cell counts were estimated. Sequencing was performed with immunoSEQ multiplex PCR; in TCRdb, only in-frame clones are kept and a portion is missing. V and J calls and clone size come straight from that table; D and trimming were deduced from the DNA. The sample records about 140,000 clones, roughly 84% being singletons. The CDR3 has 16 amino acids. CDR1 SGHRS and CDR2 YFSETQ come from the germline V gene. J was trimmed by 7 bases and V by 3 bases; bases with no gene match: 6. Participants' reported clinical history set cohort assignment. It was within 2 weeks before study entry that exposed participants met a COVID-19 case.

The genes are TRBV5-1 and TRBJ2-1; the match to TRBD2 covers 14 bases. The TCR was taken from a man in his sixties or seventies who had been exposed to COVID-19. Source material: PBMCs or T cells enriched from blood (not recorded which). The CDR3: CASSSTGTSGSNEQFF. The DNA of the CDR3 is TGCGCCAGCAGCTCCACCGGGACTAGCGGGAGTAATGAGCAGTTCTTC.